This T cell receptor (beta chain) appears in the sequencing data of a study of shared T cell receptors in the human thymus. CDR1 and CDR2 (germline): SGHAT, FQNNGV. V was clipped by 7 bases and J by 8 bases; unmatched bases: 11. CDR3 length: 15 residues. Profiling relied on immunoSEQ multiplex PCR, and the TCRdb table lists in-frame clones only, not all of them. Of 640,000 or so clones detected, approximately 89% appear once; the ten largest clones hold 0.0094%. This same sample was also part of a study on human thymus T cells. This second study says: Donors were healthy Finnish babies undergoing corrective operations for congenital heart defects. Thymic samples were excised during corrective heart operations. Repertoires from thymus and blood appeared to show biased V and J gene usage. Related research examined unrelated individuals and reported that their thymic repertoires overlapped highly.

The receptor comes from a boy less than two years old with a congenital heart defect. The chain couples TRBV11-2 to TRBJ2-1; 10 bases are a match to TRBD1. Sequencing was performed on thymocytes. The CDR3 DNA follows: TGTGCCAGCACCCTAAGACAGGGGGCGGAGTATGAGCAGTTCTTC. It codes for CASTLRQGAEYEQFF.